A single sample is the source of the 15 T cell receptor beta chains below, sequenced in a study of T cells in women clearing cervical HPV infection. TCRdb's table, derived via immunoSEQ multiplex PCR, lists solely in-frame clones and lacks some. This listing includes roughly 12,000 clones. The sample taken for sequencing was blood buffy coat. The receptors come from a woman aged 18-70 years with a cervical HPV16 infection that either progressed to CIN3+ or cleared (not recorded which).

Remarks on this clone: The DNA ends 3 residues before the CDR3 does, and the rest of the CDR3 is filled in from the germline J gene. V is TRBV5-1 and J is TRBJ2-7; 8 bases match TRBD1. With 3 bases clipped from V and 3 bases from J, the junction kept 5 bases outside the gene matches. Germline values: CDR1 SGHRS, CDR2 YFSETQ. CDR3 length: 14 residues. The covered CDR3 bases are TGCGCCAGCAGCTCCGGACAGGGTGGCTACGAG. This translates into CASSSGQGGYE. The whole CDR3 sequence reads CASSSGQGGYEQYF.

Points on this clone: The CDR3 is cut off 3 residues early in the read; its end comes from the germline J gene. This chain links TRBV4-2 with TRBJ1-5, with 7 bases that match TRBD1. Germline V gene sequence: CDR1 LGHNA, CDR2 YNFKEQ. The CDR3 consists of 16 residues. Unmatched junction bases numbered 8, after V lost 0 bases and J lost 6 bases. The sequenced part of the CDR3 DNA is TGTGCCAGCAGCCAAGAAGGGGGCGCGGGGGGTCAGCCC. The encoded protein is CASSQEGGAGGQP. From start to end, the CDR3 is CASSQEGGAGGQPQHF.

A note on this clone: Coverage ceases 3 residues before the CDR3 finishes, and the germline J gene fills in the end. The rearrangement uses TRBV6-2 or TRBV6-3 and TRBJ2-3; 7 nucleotides match TRBD2. Germline-derived CDR1 and CDR2 are MNHEY and SVGEGT. CDR3 length: 15 amino acids. The CDR3 loop is CASGGRFERGETQYF. The CDR3 DNA, read in part, is TGTGCCAGCGGCGGTAGGTTTGAGCGGGGCGAGACG.

Note on this clone: The read gets to within 3 residues of the CDR3 end, and the germline J gene fills in the rest. This sequence joins TRBV9 and TRBJ2-4, with 16 positions matching TRBD2. CDR3 length equals 18 residues. Trimming took 4 bases from V and 8 from J; bases not matched to a gene: 12. Per germline, CDR1 SGDLS and CDR2 YYNGEE. The CDR3: CASSPHLGLAGGPDIQYF. The DNA read from the CDR3 is TGTGCCAGCAGCCCCCATCTGGGACTAGCGGGGGGGCCGGACATT.

Points on this clone: Read data end 3 residues before the CDR3 end; the end is taken from the germline J gene. The V call is TRBV7-8, the J call TRBJ1-4; D perhaps matches TRBD1 (6 bases). With 5 bases removed from V and 3 bases from J, the gap between germline ends came to 13 bases. This CDR3 comprises 15 residues. Germline CDR1 is SGHVS and CDR2 is FQNEAQ. Incomplete CDR3 DNA: TGTGCCAGCAGCCCTAACTCAGGGGCTAATGAAAAA. This translates into CASSPNSGANEK. The whole CDR3 is CASSPNSGANEKLFF.

Regarding this clone: The CDR3 extends 3 residues past the end of the read, so its final part is completed from the germline J gene. The rearrangement joins TRBV10-3 to TRBJ2-2; 9 nucleotides match TRBD1. CDR1 ENHRY and CDR2 SYGVKD come from the germline V gene. V shed 9 bases and J 5 bases; nucleotides not matched to a gene: 1. The CDR3 sequence is 12 residues long. The CDR3 DNA, read in part, is TGTGCCATACAGGGGGCTACCGGGGAG. This sequence encodes CAIQGATGE. The full CDR3 protein reads CAIQGATGELFF.

On this clone: The CDR3 end falls 3 residues outside the read, so it is completed with the germline J gene. The V gene is TRBV30, the J gene TRBJ2-5; TRBD2 aligns across 11 bases. V shed 2 bases, J shed 3 bases, and the junction held 8 bases outside the gene matches. Germline V lookup: CDR1 GTSNPN, CDR2 SVGIG (reference sequence). The CDR3 totals 16 residues. CDR3 DNA (partial): TGTGCCTGGAGTTCACCGGGACTAGCGGTCAAAGAGACC. It encodes CAWSSPGLAVKET. The entire CDR3 protein reads CAWSSPGLAVKETQYF.

Turning to this clone: The read gets to within 3 residues of the CDR3 end, and the germline J gene fills in the rest. The chain has TRBV2 and TRBJ2-7; the match to TRBD1 covers 7 bases. CDR1 and CDR2 from the germline V gene are SNHLY and FYNNEI. This CDR3 is built from 14 residues. The junction had 10 bases not matched to a gene; V was cut back by 6 bases and J by 5 bases. CDR3 DNA, as far as it was read: TGTGCCAGCAGAGGGACAGCAACAGGGAACGAG. Translation gives CASRGTATGNE. The full-length CDR3 reads as CASRGTATGNEQYF.

On this clone itself: The read is 3 residues too short to cover the CDR3 end, so that end is filled in from the germline J gene. The V call is TRBV19, the J call TRBJ1-2; TRBD1 matches 9 bases. CDR1 is LNHDA, CDR2 SQIVND, per germline (reference sequence). This CDR3 has 14 amino acids. The CDR3 DNA, read in part, is TGTGCCAGTAGTATCGGGACAGGGACCTACGAC. It translates to CASSIGTGTYD. The whole CDR3 sequence is CASSIGTGTYDYTF. The full variable domain, with the rest looked up from reference TRBV19 and TRBJ1-2, is DGGITQSPKYLFRKEGQNVTLSCEQNLNHDAMYWYRQDPGQGLRLIYYSQIVNDFQKGDIAEGYSVSREKKESFPLTVTSAQKNPTAFYLCASSIGTGTYDYTFGSGTRLTVV.

Turning to this clone: The sequenced fragment ends 3 residues before the CDR3 boundary, so the rest is inferred from the germline J gene. The chain joins TRBV19 to TRBJ1-1, with TRBD1 as a possible D gene (6 bases). This CDR3 contains 14 residues. Germline V CDR1 and CDR2: LNHDA, SQIVND (reference sequence). With 5 bases removed from V and 3 bases from J, the gap between germline ends came to 13 bases. CDR3 region: CASSLYRAYTEAFF. The CDR3 DNA, read in part, is TGTGCCAGTAGTCTCTACAGGGCCTACACTGAA.

With regard to this clone: The read ends 3 residues before the CDR3 terminus; that terminus is restored from the germline J gene. The chain combines TRBV4-1 with TRBJ1-3; TRBD1 aligns across 9 bases. The CDR3 is 16 amino acids. CDR1 is MGHRA, CDR2 YSYEKL, per germline. V lost 7 bases and J lost 1; bases outside the gene matches: 8. CDR3 bases read: TGCGCCAGCACGCTTAGCGGACAGGGGTCTGGAAACACC. It specifies CASTLSGQGSGNT. The CDR3 in full is CASTLSGQGSGNTIYF.

As regards this clone: The read gets to within 3 residues of the CDR3 end, and the germline J gene fills in the rest. The chain is built from TRBV20-1 and TRBJ1-6; the D is unclear. The V end was cut by 1 base, the J end by 7 bases, with 14 bases between. The CDR3 has 15 amino acids. Germline CDR1 and CDR2: DFQATT and SNEGSKA (reference sequence). The CDR3 bases that were read are TGCAGTGCTAGAGTTTCACAGACCATGAATTCACCC. It codes for CSARVSQTMNSP. The whole CDR3 protein is CSARVSQTMNSPLHF.

As regards this clone: The missing CDR3 end, 3 residues past where the read stops, is filled in from the germline J gene. The chain combines TRBV2 with TRBJ1-1; possibly TRBD1 for D (5 bases). V lost 10 bases and J lost 1, with 13 bases in between. The V gene's germline CDR1 is SNHLY and CDR2 FYNNEI. CDR3 length equals 13 residues. The covered CDR3 bases are TGTGCCACTACGACAGAAACGAACACTGAA. Protein: CATTTETNTE. The full-length CDR3 reads as CATTTETNTEAFF.

As regards this clone: The observed sequence ends 3 residues before the CDR3 terminus, with the missing tail filled in from the germline J gene. The chain has TRBV20-1 and TRBJ1-1; D unclear. The CDR3 is 11 residues long. The germline gives CDR1 DFQATT, CDR2 SNEGSKA (reference sequence). The V and J ends lost 4 bases and 0 bases respectively, with 3 bases between them. The covered CDR3 bases are TGCAGTGCTATCTTGAACACTGAA. Translated, it gives CSAILNTE. The full CDR3 sequence reads CSAILNTEAFF.

A note on this clone: The read terminates 3 residues before the CDR3 end, so the remaining end is supplied by the germline J gene. The J gene is TRBJ2-3, the V gene TRBV5-1; weak D call: TRBD2 (6 bases). Germline V gene data show CDR1 as SGHRS and CDR2 as YFSETQ. The CDR3 loop spans 16 amino acids. Trimming cost V 2 bases and J 2 bases, with 15 bases left between them. CDR3 region: CASSFNGGGNTDTQYF. The covered CDR3 bases are TGCGCCAGCAGCTTTAACGGTGGGGGGAACACAGATACG.